The entry below describes one T cell receptor beta chain. Its antigen is unidentified. These data belong to a study of cytomegalovirus exposure and HLA in healthy donors. Whole-study findings and limits: One variant, a missense change in DCLRE1C, was linked in a later analysis to TCR beta V- and J-gene trimming. Links to common viral pathogens appeared, in a later analysis, for several of the most significant clusters. Certain indistinguishable V segments, among them TRBV6-2 and TRBV6-3, were excluded.

The germline CDR1 and CDR2 sequences are SGDLS and YYNGEE. Unmatched junction bases numbered 0, after V lost 3 bases and J lost 6 bases. CDR3 length: 13 amino acids. 60 Vbeta and 13 Jbeta primers were used in PCR. This table comes from immunoSEQ multiplex PCR, and its TCRdb copy is limited to in-frame clones, with some not included. The sample records 150,000 to 200,000 clones, 65% to 70% being singletons. This chain uses TRBV9 with TRBJ2-2, with 9 bases that match TRBD1. Sequenced material: PBMCs. This clonotype originated in a man aged 30 to 39 in good health and CMV-seropositive. CDR3 sequence (DNA): TGTGCCAGCAGCGGACAGGGGGCCGGGGAGCTGTTTTTT. It yields the protein CASSGQGAGELFF.